The present T cell receptor (beta chain) was sequenced within a study of blood T cell repertoires in COVID-19. The count of this clone is one. TCRdb's copy holds only in-frame clones and misses some; the assay was immunoSEQ multiplex PCR. The sample lists 150,000 or so clones, around 89% seen once, with over 2.5% in the top ten. CDR1 is DFQATT, CDR2 SNEGSKA, per germline (reference sequence). Trimming pared 3 bases from V and 7 bases from J, leaving 11 bases between. The CDR3 extends over 12 amino acids. The origin of this receptor is a man aged 60 to 75 with active or convalescent COVID-19. The V gene is TRBV20-1, the J gene TRBJ2-3, with D perhaps matching TRBD1 (5 bases). Material for sequencing was peripheral blood. The CDR3 loop is CSASFRANTQYF. DNA of the CDR3: TGCAGTGCTAGTTTCAGGGCTAATACGCAGTATTTT.